This is a list of T cell receptor beta chains from one sample in a study of cytomegalovirus exposure and HLA in healthy donors. The table came from immunoSEQ multiplex PCR; TCRdb's copy has only in-frame clones and leaves some out. The sample includes about 98,000 clones, about 90% of them seen just once. Sequencing input: PBMCs. These receptors were obtained from a man aged 18 to 29 in good health and CMV-seropositive. Each CDR3 is given with its conserved first and last residue. The D gene is left open where the match is weak. Clone size is shown for a subset of rows, as once, few, many or a class of expanded clone.

>TRBJ1-1|.|TRBD1|TRBV7-9
TGTGCCAGCAGCAAAGGGACAGGCCTAGTAGAAGCTTTCTTT
CASSKGTGLVEAFF
>TRBJ2-7|few|.|TRBV28
TGTGCCAGCAGTTTCCCCACGGTGCCCTACGAGCAGTACTTC
CASSFPTVPYEQYF
>TRBJ2-5|.|.|TRBV7-6
TGTGCCAGCAGCTACTTAATCGAGACCCAGTACTTC
CASSYLIETQYF
>TRBJ2-1|.|TRBD2|TRBV5-1
TGCGCCAGCAGCAAAGGGACTAGCGACAATGAGCAGTTCTTC
CASSKGTSDNEQFF
>TRBJ2-1|.|TRBD1|TRBV6-4
TGTGCCAGCAGTGACACAGGACAGGGGGACTCCAATGAGCAGTTCTTC
CASSDTGQGDSNEQFF
>TRBJ2-7|few|TRBD1|TRBV4-3
TGCGCCAGCAGCCAACAACAGGGGTACGAGCAGTACTTC
CASSQQQGYEQYF
>TRBJ2-1|.|.|TRBV29-1
TGCAGCGTTGCCCCGTCCCGCTCCTACAATGAGCAGTTCTTC
CSVAPSRSYNEQFF
>TRBJ2-1|.|TRBD2|TRBV5-1
TGCGCCAGCAGCAACATTAGGACTAGCGGGGACAACAATGAGCAGTTCTTC
CASSNIRTSGDNNEQFF
>TRBJ2-1|.|TRBD2|TRBV4-3
TGCGCCAGCAGCCAAGAGACGTCGGGGGGGTACAATGAGCAGTTCTTC
CASSQETSGGYNEQFF
>TRBJ2-3|.|.|TRBV28
TGTGCCAGCAGTTTTAGTTATGAGGACAGACCAGGGGCAGATACGCAGTATTTT
CASSFSYEDRPGADTQYF
>TRBJ2-7|.|TRBD1|TRBV11-3
TGTGCCAGCAGCGGACAGGGGGGAGAGCAGTACTTC
CASSGQGGEQYF
>TRBJ2-3|.|.|TRBV6-4
TGTGCCAGCAGTGACTGGTCGGGACAAGACACTGATACGCAGTATTTT
CASSDWSGQDTDTQYF
>TRBJ1-1|.|TRBD1|TRBV5-1
TGCGCCAGCAGCCCCGGACTTGGGACAGGGGGCACTGAAGCTTTCTTT
CASSPGLGTGGTEAFF
>TRBJ2-5|.|.|TRBV27
TGTGCCAGCAGTTTATCGGGGGGGCAGACCCAGTACTTC
CASSLSGGQTQYF
>TRBJ2-7|.|.|TRBV15
TGTGCCCCCTCTCCTAGCGAATACGAGCAGTACTTC
CAPSPSEYEQYF
>TRBJ2-1|.|.|TRBV5-8
TGTGCCAGCAGAGCGGTTAGCGGAAGCTCCTACAATGAGCAGTTCTTC
CASRAVSGSSYNEQFF
>TRBJ2-7|.|TRBD2|TRBV6-5
TGTGCCAGCAGTAAAACGGGGGGGAGGTACGAGCAGTACTTC
CASSKTGGRYEQYF
>TRBJ2-1|.|TRBD2|TRBV5-1
TGCGCCAGCAGCTTGTCGCTAGCGGGGGGGTTGGGCAATGAGCAGTTCTTC
CASSLSLAGGLGNEQFF
>TRBJ2-1|once|TRBD1|TRBV6-1
TGTGCCAGCAGTGAAGAAGTTGAGGGGGCGGGCCCCTACAATGAGCAGTTCTTC
CASSEEVEGAGPYNEQFF
>TRBJ2-7|.|TRBD2|TRBV5-1
TGCGCCAGCAGCGACGGGGGACTAGCGGGGGGCGGCGAGCAGTACTTC
CASSDGGLAGGGEQYF
>TRBJ2-5|.|TRBD2|TRBV7-2
TGTGCCAGCAGCTTCCATCTAGCGGGCCAAGAGACCCAGTACTTC
CASSFHLAGQETQYF
>TRBJ2-7|.|.|TRBV4-3
TGCGCCAGCAGCCAAGAAAGTGACTTTCCCTACGAGCAGTACTTC
CASSQESDFPYEQYF
>TRBJ1-1|.|.|TRBV4-3
TGCGCCAGCAGCCAAGACCCGGGGTGGAGCACTGAAGCTTTCTTT
CASSQDPGWSTEAFF
>TRBJ1-2|once|.|TRBV11-2
TGTGCCAGCACCCCAAATCAACTCTTACATAACAGGGTAGGGGGCTACACCTTC
CASTPNQLLHNRVGGYTF
>TRBJ1-4|.|TRBD1|TRBV5-1
TGCGCCAGCAGCTTGGTTGGACAGGGAATCACTAATGAAAAACTGTTTTTT
CASSLVGQGITNEKLFF
>TRBJ1-6|.|.|TRBV4-2
TGTGCCAGCAGCCAAGTCGGGGATCCCTATAATTCACCCCTCCACTTT
CASSQVGDPYNSPLHF
>TRBJ2-5|.|.|TRBV5-4
TGTGCCAGCAGCTTGGCGGCGGCCGCAGAGACCCAGTACTTC
CASSLAAAAETQYF
>TRBJ2-3|.|TRBD2|TRBV6-6
TGTGCCAGCCGACCGCTTAGCGGGGGTGTCGATACGCAGTATTTT
CASRPLSGGVDTQYF
>TRBJ2-7|.|TRBD2|TRBV6-5
TGTGCCAGCAGGGATCTAGCGGGAAGCTCCTACGAGCAGTACTTC
CASRDLAGSSYEQYF
>TRBJ1-5|.|.|TRBV7-2
TGTGCCAGCAGCTTAAATATGCAGCCCCAGCATTTT
CASSLNMQPQHF
>TRBJ2-7|.|.|TRBV4-3
TGCGCCAGCAGCCAAGATCTGGGGAGCTACGAGCAGTACTTC
CASSQDLGSYEQYF
>TRBJ2-2|.|TRBD2|TRBV7-2
TGTGCCAGCAGACTAGCGGGGGGTCTGTACACCGGGGAGCTGTTTTTT
CASRLAGGLYTGELFF
>TRBJ1-2|.|.|TRBV6-1
TGTGCCAGCAGTGTGGATTTCGGGGATGGCTACACCTTC
CASSVDFGDGYTF
>TRBJ1-2|few|TRBD1|TRBV27
TGTGCCAGCAGCGAGACTTTAACAGGGGGCAATGGCTACACCTTC
CASSETLTGGNGYTF
>TRBJ2-7|.|.|TRBV29-1
TGCAGCGTTGGGGTGTTAGGGGCCGTGGACGAGCAGTACTTC
CSVGVLGAVDEQYF
>TRBJ2-7|few|.|TRBV6-5
TGTGCCAGCAGTTCCTCCAGTGAAGTCCGCGAGCAGTACTTC
CASSSSSEVREQYF
>TRBJ1-4|.|TRBD1|TRBV9
TGTGCCAGCAGCCGGGACAGTACTAATGAAAAACTGTTTTTT
CASSRDSTNEKLFF
>TRBJ1-2|few|TRBD1|TRBV10-3
TGTGCCATCAGTGAAGGGACAGATGCAGCAGGCTACACCTTC
CAISEGTDAAGYTF
>TRBJ2-2|.|TRBD1|TRBV7-2
TGTGCCAGCAGCCCAGTCACCCGGGACAGGGGGCGCCCCGGGGAGCTGTTTTTT
CASSPVTRDRGRPGELFF
>TRBJ2-2|.|.|TRBV7-9
TGTGCCACGTTGAGGGGGACCTCGAACACCGGGGAGCTGTTTTTT
CATLRGTSNTGELFF
>TRBJ2-5|.|.|TRBV6-5
TGTGCCAGCAGTTACTCGAGGCAGGCGGGTAGGACCCAGTACTTC
CASSYSRQAGRTQYF
>TRBJ2-3|once|TRBD1|TRBV15
TGTGCCACCCTCAGGGACAGGGTGGGGGATACGCAGTATTTT
CATLRDRVGDTQYF
>TRBJ2-4|once|.|TRBV6-6
TGTGCCAGCAGTTACATGGGGGGACCCAAAAACATTCAGTACTTC
CASSYMGGPKNIQYF
>TRBJ1-3|.|.|TRBV5-6
TGTGCCAGCAGCTTGATGGACAGACTGATATCTGGAAACACCATATATTTT
CASSLMDRLISGNTIYF
>TRBJ2-1|.|TRBD2|TRBV5-6
TGTGCCAGCAGCTTGGACCGGCGACTAGCGTTGTACAATGAGCAGTTCTTC
CASSLDRRLALYNEQFF
>TRBJ2-7|.|TRBD2|TRBV29-1
TGCAGCGTTGTGGGACTAGTCCCCGAGCAGTACTTC
CSVVGLVPEQYF
>TRBJ2-4|.|.|TRBV4-2
TGTGCCAGCAGCCAAGATTGGGAGGGGGGGCGCAACATTCAGTACTTC
CASSQDWEGGRNIQYF
>TRBJ2-2|.|TRBD2|TRBV27
TGTGCCAGCGGACTAGCGGACACCGGGGAGCTGTTTTTT
CASGLADTGELFF
>TRBJ1-2|many|.|TRBV11-2
TGTGCCAGCAGCTCCCGCGAGGGCTGGAACTATGGCTACACCTTC
CASSSREGWNYGYTF
>TRBJ2-1|.|.|TRBV10-3
TGTGCCATCAGTGCCGACCCACGGAGAGGGCAGTTCTTC
CAISADPRRGQFF
>TRBJ1-3|.|.|TRBV11-2
TGTGCCAGCAGCTGGGCGACCTCTGGAAACACCATATATTTT
CASSWATSGNTIYF
>TRBJ2-3|.|TRBD2|TRBV7-6
TGTGCCAGCACCCAACTAAGGACTAGCGGATTCACAGATACGCAGTATTTT
CASTQLRTSGFTDTQYF
>TRBJ2-5|once|TRBD1|TRBV7-7
TGTGCCAGCAGCCCCCGGACAGGGGGAGAGACCCAGTACTTC
CASSPRTGGETQYF
>TRBJ2-7|.|.|TRBV11-3
TGTGCCAGCGGCAAAAGAACCGCCTACGAGCAGTACTTC
CASGKRTAYEQYF
>TRBJ2-7|.|TRBD2|TRBV4-2
TGTGCCAGCAGCCAAGGGAACGGGGGGGCGTTAGACGAGCAGTACTTC
CASSQGNGGALDEQYF
>TRBJ1-1|.|.|TRBV10-3
TGTGCCAGCCCAAAGACAAGAAGCACTGAAGCTTTCTTT
CASPKTRSTEAFF
>TRBJ2-7|medium-sized|TRBD1|TRBV19
TGTGCCAGTAGCTCGGGACAGGGTTTCTACGAGCAGTACTTC
CASSSGQGFYEQYF